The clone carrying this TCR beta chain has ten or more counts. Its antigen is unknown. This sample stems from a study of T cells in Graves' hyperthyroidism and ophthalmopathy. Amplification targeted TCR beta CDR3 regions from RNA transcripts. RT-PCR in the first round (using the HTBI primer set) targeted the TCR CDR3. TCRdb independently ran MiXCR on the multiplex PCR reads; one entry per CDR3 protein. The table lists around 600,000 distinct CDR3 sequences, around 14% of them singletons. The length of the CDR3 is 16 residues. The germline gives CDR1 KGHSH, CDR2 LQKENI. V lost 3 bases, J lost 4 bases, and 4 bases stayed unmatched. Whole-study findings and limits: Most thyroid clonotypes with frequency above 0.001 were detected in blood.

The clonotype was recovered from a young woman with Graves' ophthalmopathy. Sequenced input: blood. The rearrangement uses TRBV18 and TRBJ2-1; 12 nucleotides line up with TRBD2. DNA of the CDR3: TGTGCCAGCTCACCGAAGGGACTAGCGGGTTACAATGAGCAGTTCTTC. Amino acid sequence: CASSPKGLAGYNEQFF.